These 10 T cell receptor beta chains were all obtained from the same sample, sequenced in a study of control samples from healthy donors and cancer patients. Only in-frame clones appear in the TCRdb table, and some are missing; sequencing was by immunoSEQ multiplex PCR. Among about 68,000 clones listed, 75% to 85% were seen once. The sequenced material came from blood. The receptors derive from a man between 60 and 75 years old in good health.

The V gene is TRBV9, the J gene TRBJ1-1; 7 positions agree with TRBD1. The junction had 6 bases not matched to a gene; V was cut back by 0 bases and J by 1 base. This CDR3 contains 16 residues. Germline assignment: CDR1 SGDLS and CDR2 YYNGEE. Written as DNA, the CDR3 is TGTGCCAGCAGCGTAGGAGGGGGCAGGGGGAACACTGAAGCTTTCTTT. Its protein product is CASSVGGGRGNTEAFF.

This clone was counted between two and nine times. This chain joins TRBV7-2 and TRBJ1-3; 9 nucleotides agree with TRBD1. Trimming cost V 5 bases and J 2 bases; bases outside gene matches: 4. The CDR3 totals 15 residues. Germline values: CDR1 SGHTA, CDR2 FQGNSA. The chain's CDR3 is CASSPWTGAGNTIYF. The CDR3 DNA sequence: TGTGCCAGCAGCCCCTGGACAGGGGCTGGAAACACCATATATTTT.

A remark on this clone: The junction does not match germline at one end; this may be a read error. The sample carries other DNA sequences with the same CDR3. The J gene is TRBJ2-7, the V gene TRBV20-1; TRBD1 might be the D (5 bases). CDR3 length equals 16 residues. The V gene's germline CDR1 is DFQATT and CDR2 SNEGSKA (reference sequence). The CDR3 spells CSASGWTQNRPYEQYF. The CDR3 DNA reads as TGCAGTGCTAGTGGATGGACACAAAATCGACCCTATGAGCAGTACTTC.

V usage is TRBV7-3 and J usage is TRBJ2-5; tentatively, D is TRBD2 (6 bases). Trimming removed 3 bases from V and 5 bases from J, with 13 bases in between. The CDR3 spans 14 residues. Germline CDR1 is SGHTA and CDR2 is FQGTGA. The CDR3 nucleotides read TGTGCCAGCAGCTTGGCAGGCCGGGGGGAGACCCAGTACTTC. This gives the protein CASSLAGRGETQYF. Full variable domain (missing parts from reference TRBV7-3 and TRBJ2-5): GAGVSQTPSNKVTEKGKYVELRCDPISGHTALYWYRQSLGQGPEFLIYFQGTGAADDSGLPNDRFFAVRPEGSVSTLKIQRTERGDSAVYLCASSLAGRGETQYFGPGTRLLVL.

A few counts support this clone. V is TRBV6-7 and J is TRBJ2-7; 13 nucleotides align to TRBD2. TRBV6-7 is an ORF, and what it does is uncertain. The CDR3 spans 21 residues. Unmatched junction bases numbered 24, after V lost 7 bases and J lost 3 bases. CDR3 loop: CASNKLRKAGLGLAGYYEQYF. The DNA of the CDR3 is TGTGCCAGCAATAAGTTACGTAAGGCAGGCCTGGGACTAGCGGGATACTACGAGCAGTACTTC.

The V and J genes are TRBV25-1 and TRBJ2-3; D call uncertain. Germline V lookup: CDR1 MGHDK, CDR2 SYGVNS. The CDR3 spans 11 residues. V gave up 1 base and J gave up 7 bases, with 3 bases separating them. The CDR3: CASSESYTQYF. The CDR3 nucleotides read TGTGCCAGCAGTGAATCTTATACGCAGTATTTT.

The chain combines TRBV6-6 with TRBJ2-7, with 9 bases identical to TRBD1. Germline V gives CDR1 MNHNY, CDR2 SVGAGI (reference sequence). The junction had 18 bases not matched to a gene; V was cut back by 6 bases and J by 0 bases. The CDR3 covers 19 residues. CDR3 in DNA: TGTGCCAGCAGCTCTGCCGGGACAGGGTTTCGCATCGACTCCTACGAGCAGTACTTC. Its translation is CASSSAGTGFRIDSYEQYF.

The chain carries TRBV24-1 and TRBJ2-2, with 9 bases that match TRBD1. Germline-derived CDR1 and CDR2 are KGHDR and SFDVKD. V was clipped by 7 bases and J by 4 bases; unmatched bases: 0. The CDR3 is 13 amino acids. CDR3 DNA sequence: TGTGCCACCAGGGACAGGGGCACCGGGGAGCTGTTTTTT. Its translation: CATRDRGTGELFF.

This clone was seen a single time. The chain employs TRBV24-1 and TRBJ1-2; the D gene is possibly TRBD1 (5 bases). This CDR3 comprises 13 residues. V lost 12 bases and J 4 bases, leaving 17 bases between the germline ends. Germline loops: CDR1 KGHDR, CDR2 SFDVKD. CDR3 nucleotides: TGTGCCTCACGGGGGGGGGACTGCTATGGCTACACCTTC. It yields the protein CASRGGDCYGYTF.

J is TRBJ2-1 and V is TRBV6-2 or TRBV6-3, with 9 bases fitting TRBD2. The CDR3 extends over 12 amino acids. CDR1 and CDR2 (germline): MNHEY, SVGEGT. The V gene end was trimmed by 4 bases and the J gene end by 10 bases; junction bases not matched to a gene: 2. The chain's CDR3 is CASSLAGDEQFF. CDR3 DNA sequence: TGTGCCAGCAGTTTAGCGGGAGACGAGCAGTTCTTC.